This T cell receptor (beta chain) was recovered during a study of cytomegalovirus exposure and HLA in healthy donors. Points from the study as a whole: Specificity for CMV antigens was confirmed in vitro for a few of the CMV-associated chains. Altogether, 150 to 200 TCR beta chains were recorded as cytomegalovirus-associated. Both high specificity and high sensitivity reportedly marked the classifier's diagnosis of cytomegalovirus status. In the roughly 130 validation repertoires, a later analysis found that first-cohort TCR clusters tended to co-occur.

TCRdb's table, derived via immunoSEQ multiplex PCR, lists solely in-frame clones and lacks some. The sample gives 300,000 to 400,000 clones, about nine tenths of which show up once; 0.83% is in the top ten. About this clone itself: The antigen remains unidentified.

Trimming at V came to 1 base and at J to 2 bases, leaving 2 bases not matched to a gene. Germline CDR1 reads MGHRA; CDR2 reads YSYEKL. CDR3 length equals 15 residues. J is TRBJ1-5 and V is TRBV4-1; 7 bases map to TRBD1. The sequencing input was PBMCs. This TCR came from a woman between 18 and 30 years old in good health and CMV-seronegative. CDR3 amino acids: CASSQGTGGNQPQHF. The CDR3 DNA reads as TGCGCCAGCAGCCAAGGGACAGGCGGCAATCAGCCCCAGCATTTT.